What follows are 5 T cell receptor beta chains derived from one specimen sequenced in a study of blood T cells in healthy people across ages. Then a second PCR, running roughly 7 to 12 cycles, was carried out with a sample-barcoded 5' primer and a J-beta primer mix. TCRdb fed the 5' RACE reads into MiXCR, producing one record per CDR3 protein. The sample has 1,800,000 or so distinct CDR3 sequences, roughly 43% seen once. Sequenced material: blood. The receptors stem from a human donor in good health.

CDR3 sequence (DNA): TGCGCCAGCAGTCCGGCGGGAAGGAGGACCCAGTACTTC. Translated: CASSPAGRRTQYF. The chain carries TRBV5-1 and TRBJ2-5; D might be TRBD2 (6 bases). In germline, CDR1 is SGHRS, CDR2 YFSETQ. V lost 5 bases and J 7 bases, leaving 15 bases between the germline ends. CDR3 length equals 13 residues.

The chain uses TRBV20-1 and TRBJ1-5; D gene unclear. The CDR3 consists of 14 residues. Trimming shortened V by 3 bases and J by 0 bases, and 9 bases separated the two germline ends. Germline CDR1 is DFQATT and CDR2 is SNEGSKA (reference sequence). This CDR3 reads CSARGGFSNQPQHF. The DNA for the CDR3 is TGCAGTGCTAGGGGCGGGTTTAGCAATCAGCCCCAGCATTTT.

The V and J genes are TRBV7-9 and TRBJ2-1, with 9 positions matching TRBD2. Per the germline V gene, CDR1 is SEHNR and CDR2 is FQNEAQ (reference sequence). Germline trimming cut 3 bases from V and 6 bases from J; bases unmatched to any gene: 9. The CDR3 is 16 residues long. DNA of the CDR3: TGTGCCAGCAGCTTTAATCCTAGCGGGGACCTCAATGAGCAGTTCTTC. Amino acids: CASSFNPSGDLNEQFF.

This clonotype has more than one count but fewer than ten. V is TRBV3-1 and J is TRBJ1-6; a weak D match, TRBD1 (5 bases). Trimming cost V 0 bases and J 10 bases, with 13 bases left between them. The length of the CDR3 is 15 residues. Looked up from germline, CDR1 is LGHDT and CDR2 is YNNKEL (reference sequence). The CDR3 spells CASSQDGGGGSPLHF. CDR3 DNA sequence: TGTGCCAGCAGCCAAGATGGTGGGGGAGGCTCACCCCTCCACTTT.

The chain is built from TRBV10-3 and TRBJ2-3; 8 nucleotides line up with TRBD2. V gave up 7 bases and J gave up 1 base; unmatched junction bases: 4. This CDR3 region has 14 residues. Germline CDR1 ENHRY, CDR2 SYGVKD. CDR3 nucleotide sequence: TGTGCCATCAACCTTAGCGGGGGCACAGATACGCAGTATTTT. It is translated as CAINLSGGTDTQYF.